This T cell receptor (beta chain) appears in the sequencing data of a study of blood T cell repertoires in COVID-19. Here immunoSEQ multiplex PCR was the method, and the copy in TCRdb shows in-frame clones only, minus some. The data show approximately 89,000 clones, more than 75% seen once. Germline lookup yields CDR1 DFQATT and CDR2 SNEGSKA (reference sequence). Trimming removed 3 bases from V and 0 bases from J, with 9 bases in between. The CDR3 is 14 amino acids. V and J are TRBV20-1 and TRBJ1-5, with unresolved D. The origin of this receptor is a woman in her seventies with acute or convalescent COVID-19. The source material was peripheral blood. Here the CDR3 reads CSASRVISNQPQHF. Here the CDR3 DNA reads TGCAGTGCTAGTCGGGTGATTAGCAATCAGCCCCAGCATTTT.